This TCR beta chain stems from a study of cytomegalovirus exposure and HLA in healthy donors (TCRdb year 2017). Regarding the study in general: In an earlier analysis of roughly 500 of the donors, about 260 Gb of sequence data and 90 million to 130 million unique TCR beta sequences from roughly 200 million T cells were reported. About 300 gigabases of sequencing data and 80 million or so unique TCR sequences were included in an early release covering roughly 600 HLA-typed donors. Of the roughly 400 genotyped donors, 75% to 85% were placed in the genetic ancestry cluster associated with self-reported Caucasian donors. The study aimed to test whether cataloging public T cell receptors could reveal signatures of past pathogen exposure. The T cell repertoires of under 700 subjects were profiled by immunosequencing and related to cytomegalovirus serostatus. Besides the first cohort of roughly 700 subjects, a separate validation cohort made up of 90 to 150 different subjects was used. To predict cytomegalovirus infection status, the study brought together high-throughput TCR immunosequencing, statistical association of individual TCRs with disease status, and machine learning. To study patterns of TCR occurrence, a later analysis re-analyzed previously published TCR beta repertoires from 700 or so donors and added high-resolution HLA genotyping. Rather than drawing on any new phenotypic data, the later analysis identified candidate immune exposures from TCR beta sequences and the way those sequences occurred across donors. An earlier analysis of 587 of the donors used high-throughput TCR beta sequencing to judge whether each TCR beta V gene segment behaved as functional or pseudogenic. Donor age, sex, ethnicity and CMV serostatus were compiled alongside the repertoire data. Genome-wide SNP genotypes for about 65% of the roughly 670 donors were used in a later genetic analysis, which treated that subset as a discovery cohort. Every discovery cohort repertoire had been produced on one sequencing platform. Both class I and class II loci were covered by HLA typing, at four-digit resolution. The number of typed donors differed by locus: about 620-640 for A, B, C, DRB1 and DQB1; 500 to 550 for DQA1; approximately 600 for DPA1; and 400 to 480 for DPB1. Roughly 5 DR-DQ haplotypes were handled as single units for association and clustering, since linkage in the cohort was strong. Among some 410 genotyped donors of the cohort, an average of around 240,000 unique TCR beta nucleotide sequences were sequenced per donor, roughly a sixth of them non-productive. General study outcomes and caveats: When HLA alleles, especially DR and DQ, strongly co-occurred, TCR associations were difficult to assign to individual alleles. V-gene and J-gene trimming of TCR beta chains was associated with a missense DCLRE1C variant in a later genetic analysis, and the association was replicated in an independent cohort. Linkage disequilibrium might explain the correlated functional status among segregating V segments, but an unknown experimental factor could not be ruled out. The classifier was reported to diagnose cytomegalovirus status with high specificity and sensitivity in both the original cohort and the validation cohort. Most TCR sequences were seen in very few donors, while some public TCRs were found in many individuals. Some IMGT-functional V segments, including TRBV6-2 and TRBV6-3, could not be told apart with the 87-base-pair reads, so those segments were excluded. It was suggested by the authors that the approach could potentially be generalized to other disease states and immunological phenotypes. Sequencing depth was assumed to be roughly uniform across donors in the presence/absence analyses, though that assumption may not hold. CMV serostatus was the only immune exposure information available for the cohort. A cluster of highly shared sequence variants was judged likely to be a technical artifact of the sequencing pipeline. Because some donors lacked HLA typing at each locus, the association tests relied only on the typed subset. Compared with the roughly 670-donor mean, donors in an Asian-associated ancestry cluster had fewer N-insertions in productive TCRs, according to a later genetic analysis. In an earlier analysis of more than 500 of the donors, most TCR beta V segments appeared in productive rearrangements about 90% or about 30% of the time, broadly matching IMGT annotations. A later analysis reported that several top co-occurrence clusters appeared linked to parvovirus B19, influenza, CMV and Epstein-Barr virus. In a later analysis, HLA-associated TCR beta chains showed more clonal expansion and lower generation probabilities than non-associated chains that were equally common. About 15 rarely observed V segments, including chromosome 9 orphons, were excluded from the earlier analysis of some 590 of the donors because counts were too low. A further reported finding was that TCR beta sequences accurately predicted the HLA-A and HLA-B alleles for most subjects in the first cohort. The study listed 170 or so TCR beta chains as associated with cytomegalovirus. A later analysis associated 16,951 TCR beta sequences with specific HLA alleles at a false discovery rate of 0.05. In vitro tests confirmed that a few of the cytomegalovirus-associated TCR beta chains recognize cytomegalovirus antigens. The cohort was sequenced for TCR beta chains only, and without alpha or paired-chain data the features that could be detected were limited. A later analysis found that TCR association rates varied across HLA loci, with DRB1 alleles showing the most associated TCRs and HLA-C alleles the fewest. Most CMV-associated TCR beta chains appeared to be HLA-restricted in a later analysis, and the HLA associations seemed to be driven largely by CMV exposure.

The germline V gene encodes CDR1 MNHEY and CDR2 SMNVEV (reference sequence). The junction carries 7 bases between V and J, which are trimmed by 9 bases and 13 bases respectively. Inclusive of the bounding cysteine and phenylalanine, the CDR3 is 8 residues long. Only CDR3 DNA remains: 24 bases, in frame from the first base. As concerns this clone: Its specific antigen is unknown. Base qualities are not provided; no much larger clone lies one nucleotide away.

Libraries were made using the immunoSEQ multiplex PCR assay. For the multiplex PCR, a mixture combining 60 forward primers for TCR Vbeta segments and 13 reverse primers for TCR Jbeta segments was used. Amplification of the CDR3 region of rearranged TCR beta genes was performed with a multiplex PCR assay on genomic DNA. The amplified TCR beta libraries were sequenced on the Illumina HiSeq System as 87-base-pair reads. Processing in the source paper ran as follows. In a later analysis, 77 million or so unique TCR beta chains were counted across the 500 to 850 repertoires, and roughly 11 million of these chains were shared by at least two donors. A nearest-neighbor algorithm error-corrected the raw reads and collapsed the reads into unique sequences, merging closely related sequences to remove PCR and sequencing errors. Alignment of CDR3 sequences to IMGT reference sequences was used to assign V, D and J gene segments. For a sequence to be retained, a match of at least six nucleotides was required to both a V gene segment and a J gene segment. A rearrangement was called productive if the CDR3 had no stop codons and remained in frame with V and J, and every other rearrangement was called non-productive. Following IMGT convention, CDR3 was defined as the stretch from the second conserved V-encoded cysteine up to the conserved J-encoded phenylalanine. In an earlier analysis of more than 550 of the donors, sequences lacking an unambiguous match to a single V gene segment were excluded. An earlier analysis of over 450 of the donors classified V segments as functional when productive rearrangements were above 56.7% and as segregating when the standard deviation between donors was above 5%. A statistical classification framework was developed to diagnose cytomegalovirus status using the catalog of TCR beta chain sequences. V and J gene assignment, in a later analysis, came from comparing TCR nucleotide sequences with IMGT/GENE-DB human TR gene sequences. Using the TCRdist pipeline, a later analysis assigned CDR3 sequences along with most-parsimonious VDJ recombination scenarios. In a later analysis, each TCR beta chain was defined by its CDR3 amino acid sequence together with its V-gene family, and reads lacking a unique V-gene family were excluded. As a way to deal with suspected cross-contamination and a sequencing artifact, a later analysis dropped 640 or so nucleotide sequences that were highly shared and had low generation probability. In a later analysis, a clonal expansion index for each public chain was calculated from normalized within-repertoire ranks of inferred template counts. A later analysis computed generation probabilities with a VDJ recombination model fitted to out-of-frame rearrangements, and checked the results against IGoR. A later analysis scored TCR-TCR, TCR-HLA and TCR-CMV co-occurrence with hypergeometric tests, applying a repertoire-size bias correction to TCR pairs. A later analysis estimated false discovery rates by permuting HLA or CMV assignments 20 times. In a later analysis, co-occurring TCRs were grouped using DBSCAN, with TCRdist sequence similarity added in when clustering inside HLA-allele-positive subsets. Repertoires with fewer than 30,000 or more than 120,000 public chains, plus five repertoires with anomalous nucleotide sharing, were excluded from co-occurrence clustering. TCRdb obtained this table from immuneACCESS and retained in-frame rearrangements with V and J assigned. These tables miss some clones; where compared with another copy, unresolved V genes account for less than half of the shortfall, and the remainder is unexplained. V, J and clone size were drawn from that table, and D and trimming were deduced from the DNA. Within this sample are 200,000 or so clones, with over 70% of them counted one time only. Around 2.2% of the sample lies in the top ten.

In total, around 600 healthy bone marrow donors made up the cohort. Cohort members were all nominally healthy when sampled, although unrecorded immune exposures were likely present. The donor was CMV seropositive and belonged to the group of 250 to 350 seropositive cohort members. A peripheral blood sample was collected from each donor, and TCR beta sequencing was performed on peripheral blood mononuclear cells. The Qiagen DNeasy Blood Extraction Kit was used to extract genomic DNA from the blood cell samples. The sequencing sample was made of PBMCs. The rearranged chain carries TRBV27 and TRBJ2-1; the D gene identity is not certain. The TCR originated in a woman younger than 35 in good health and CMV-seropositive. The CDR3 reads as follows: CARNSQFF. The DNA sequence is TGTGCCAGGAACTCTCAGTTCTTC.